The clone carrying this TCR beta chain was found many times. Its antigen remains unknown. Sequencing targeted expressed TCRB transcripts, as all isolated RNA had been reverse transcribed. TCRdb keeps only in-frame clones here, not all; method: immunoSEQ multiplex PCR. The table has almost 350,000 clones, over 7% seen once. The CDR3 has 18 residues. Looked up from germline, CDR1 is SGDLS and CDR2 is YYNGEE. Trimming took 0 bases from V and 7 from J; bases not matched to a gene: 17. The source of the sample is a study of beta chain features in type 1 diabetes. Every single donor gave one heparinised blood draw, and these averaged approximately 110 mL. Based on CD45RO/CCR7/CD25/CD127/CD95/CD27, CD4+ regulatory, stem cell-like memory, naive and central memory cells were sorted. Sorted populations all had greater than 95% purity. General study points: Sampled from patients, naive, central memory and Treg TCRB repertoires appeared more similar than those sampled from healthy donors. The study found moderately but significantly shorter TCRB CDR3s in all four CD4+ subsets of Type 1 diabetes patients.

This chain links TRBV9 with TRBJ2-7, with 9 bases aligning to TRBD1. The sample consisted of central memory CD4+ T cells from blood. This TCR was sampled from a man aged 25 to 40 with type 1 diabetes. The CDR3 bases are TGTGCCAGCAGCGTAGCCCCGACAGGGGGTACCCTAGAGGGTGAGCAGTACTTC. It yields the protein CASSVAPTGGTLEGEQYF.